This T cell receptor beta chain was profiled in a study of blood T cell repertoires in COVID-19. This CDR3 region has 13 residues. CDR1 and CDR2 (germline): SGHNT, YYREEE (reference sequence). V shed 3 bases and J shed 5 bases, with 11 bases lying between them. Living in about two dozen US areas, the participants were between roughly 18 and 89 years of age. Using immunoSEQ multiplex PCR, the repertoire was profiled, and TCRdb retains in-frame clones only, with some absent. The sample contains some 300,000 clones, approximately 90% of which appear only once. The receptor was derived from a woman aged 55-70 years in a cohort exposed to, infected with or recovered from COVID-19 (not recorded which). Sequencing used PBMCs or T cells enriched from blood (not recorded which). The chain joins TRBV5-4 to TRBJ2-5, with a tentative D call TRBD1 (6 bases). DNA for the CDR3: TGTGCCAGCAGCTCAACCACAGGGGAGACCCAGTACTTC. This codes for CASSSTTGETQYF. The whole variable domain, filled in from reference TRBV5-4 and TRBJ2-5, reads ETGVTQSPTHLIKTRGQQVTLRCSSQSGHNTVSWYQQALGQGPQFIFQYYREEENGRGNFPPRFSGLQFPNYSSELNVNALELDDSALYLCASSSTTGETQYFGPGTRLLVL.